This TCR beta chain was sequenced for a study of blood T cell repertoires in COVID-19. The germline CDR1 and CDR2 sequences are SGHNT and YYREEE (reference sequence). V was shortened by 3 bases and J by 1 base, with 11 bases between the two germline ends. This CDR3 has 16 amino acids. Sequencing was performed with immunoSEQ multiplex PCR; in TCRdb, only in-frame clones are kept and a portion is missing. The sample contains about 68,000 clones, more than 85% of which appear only once. V is TRBV5-4 and J is TRBJ2-6; a possible D gene is TRBD1 (5 bases). The sequencing input was peripheral blood. This sequence was found in a man in his forties or fifties with COVID-19, enrolled during active disease. The CDR3 loop reads CASSSGRGSGANVLTF. CDR3 DNA sequence: TGTGCCAGCAGCTCTGGAAGGGGTTCTGGGGCCAACGTCCTGACTTTC.